This TCR beta chain was captured in a study of cytomegalovirus exposure and HLA in healthy donors (dated by TCRdb to the late 2010s). In the study overall: According to an earlier analysis of 550 to 700 of the donors, about 179 million T cells yielded over 100 million unique TCR beta sequences and about 280 Gb of sequence data. To predict cytomegalovirus infection status, the study brought together high-throughput TCR immunosequencing, statistical association of individual TCRs with disease status, and machine learning. In a later genetic analysis, genome-wide SNP genotypes for about 65% of the 666 donors were used, and that subset was treated as a discovery cohort. A separate validation cohort of about 110 different subjects was used in addition to the approximately 700-subject first cohort. In a later analysis, previously published TCR beta repertoires from 666 donors were re-analyzed and high-resolution HLA genotyping was added so that TCR occurrence patterns could be studied. The aim of the study was to test whether cataloging public T cell receptors could identify signatures of past pathogen exposure. A few DR-DQ haplotypes were treated as single units for association and clustering because of strong linkage in the cohort. HLA typing covered class I and class II loci at four-digit resolution. Rather than drawing on any new phenotypic data, the later analysis identified candidate immune exposures from TCR beta sequences and the way those sequences occurred across donors. Of the approximately 400 genotyped donors, around 81% fell in the genetic ancestry cluster associated with self-reported Caucasian donors. Donor age, sex, ethnicity and CMV serostatus were compiled alongside the repertoire data. The number of typed donors differed by locus: about 620-640 for A, B, C, DRB1 and DQB1; approximately 530 for DQA1; approximately 610 for DPA1; and roughly 450 for DPB1. To decide whether each TCR beta V gene segment behaved as functional or pseudogenic, an earlier analysis of 587 of the donors relied on high-throughput TCR beta sequencing. All discovery cohort repertoires had been generated on a single sequencing platform. On average, roughly 200,000 unique TCR beta nucleotide sequences were sequenced per donor among 398 genotyped donors of the cohort, with roughly a sixth of those sequences being non-productive. The study profiled the T cell repertoires of some 610 subjects by immunosequencing and related them to cytomegalovirus serostatus. Approximately 300 gigabases of sequencing data and tens of millions of unique TCR sequences made up an early release that covered around 640 HLA-typed donors. The full study reports these points: At a false discovery rate of 0.05, a later analysis linked 16,951 TCR beta sequences to specific HLA alleles. A further reported finding was that TCR beta sequences accurately predicted the HLA-A and HLA-B alleles for most subjects in the first cohort. A cluster of highly shared sequence variants was judged likely to be a technical artifact of the sequencing pipeline. According to the authors, the approach could potentially be generalized to other disease states and immunological phenotypes. The classifier was reported to diagnose cytomegalovirus status with high specificity and sensitivity in both the original cohort and the validation cohort. In this cohort, only TCR beta chains were sequenced, and detectable features were limited by the absence of alpha or paired-chain data. A later analysis found that HLA-associated TCR beta chains were more clonally expanded and had lower generation probabilities than equally common non-associated chains. Correlated functional status among segregating V segments might reflect linkage disequilibrium, but an unknown experimental factor could not be ruled out. When HLA alleles, especially DR and DQ, strongly co-occurred, TCR associations were difficult to assign to individual alleles. In a later analysis, the rate of TCR association differed among HLA loci, with DRB1 alleles having the most associated TCRs and HLA-C alleles having the fewest. Presence/absence analyses assumed roughly uniform sequencing depth across donors, an assumption that may not hold. Several of the top co-occurrence clusters appeared to be linked to parvovirus B19, influenza, CMV and Epstein-Barr virus, according to a later analysis. Because HLA typing was unavailable for some donors at each locus, only the typed subset was used in association tests. Three of the identified cytomegalovirus-associated TCR beta chains were confirmed in vitro to be specific for cytomegalovirus antigens. Because the 87-base-pair reads could not distinguish some IMGT-functional V segments, including TRBV6-2 and TRBV6-3, those segments were excluded. For the cohort, immune exposure information was limited to CMV serostatus. In a later genetic analysis, a missense DCLRE1C variant was associated with V-gene and J-gene trimming of TCR beta chains, and the association was replicated in an independent cohort. An earlier analysis of around 540 of the donors showed that most TCR beta V segments appeared in productive rearrangements either about 90% or about 30% of the time, which broadly matched IMGT annotations. A later analysis found that most CMV-associated TCR beta chains appeared HLA-restricted, with HLA associations seemingly driven largely by CMV exposure. Because counts were too low, around 17 rarely observed V segments, including chromosome 9 orphons, were left out of the earlier analysis of 587 of the donors. Most TCR sequences were seen in very few donors, while some public TCRs were found in many individuals. In the study, some 160 TCR beta chains were listed as associated with cytomegalovirus. According to a later genetic analysis, donors in an Asian-associated ancestry cluster had fewer N-insertions in productive TCRs than the roughly 670-donor mean.

The cohort was made up of 500 to 850 healthy bone marrow donors. At the time of sampling, every cohort member was nominally healthy, though immune exposures that went unrecorded were likely present. The donor tested CMV seropositive, placing the donor among the 250 to 300 seropositive members of the cohort. Each donor provided a peripheral blood sample, and peripheral blood mononuclear cells were used for TCR beta sequencing. The Qiagen DNeasy Blood Extraction Kit was used to extract genomic DNA from the blood cell samples. The CDR3 goes from the cysteine to the phenylalanine over 14 residues. The entry retains the CDR3 DNA only, 42 bases that are in frame from base 1. In the germline V gene, CDR1 corresponds to SGHVS and CDR2 to FNYEAQ. Between the V and J ends, shortened by 5 bases and 3 bases respectively, the junction contains 13 bases. Preparation of the library involved the immunoSEQ multiplex PCR assay. For the multiplex PCR, a mixture combining 60 forward primers for TCR Vbeta segments and 13 reverse primers for TCR Jbeta segments was used. The CDR3 region of rearranged TCR beta genes was amplified from genomic DNA by a multiplex PCR assay. The amplified TCR beta libraries were sequenced on the Illumina HiSeq System as 87-base-pair reads. Processing in the source paper ran as follows. In a later analysis, roughly 80 million unique TCR beta chains were counted across the 690 or so repertoires, and roughly 10 million of these chains were shared by at least two donors. Raw reads were error-corrected and collapsed into unique sequences by a nearest-neighbor algorithm in which closely related sequences were merged to remove PCR and sequencing errors. Alignment of CDR3 sequences to IMGT reference sequences was used to assign V, D and J gene segments. For a sequence to be retained, at least a six-nucleotide match to both a V gene segment and a J gene segment was required. A rearrangement was called productive if the CDR3 had no stop codons and remained in frame with V and J, and every other rearrangement was called non-productive. Following IMGT convention, CDR3 was defined as the stretch from the second conserved V-encoded cysteine up to the conserved J-encoded phenylalanine. The earlier analysis of 450 to 750 of the donors excluded any sequence lacking an unambiguous match to a single V gene segment. An earlier analysis of several hundred of the donors called V segments functional above 56.7% productive rearrangements and segregating when the between-donor standard deviation exceeded 5%. A statistical classification framework was built to diagnose cytomegalovirus status from the catalog of TCR beta chain sequences. In a later analysis, TCR nucleotide sequences were compared against IMGT/GENE-DB human TR gene sequences so that V and J genes could be assigned. In a later analysis, CDR3 sequences and most-parsimonious VDJ recombination scenarios were assigned using the TCRdist pipeline. In a later analysis, each TCR beta chain was defined by its CDR3 amino acid sequence together with its V-gene family, and reads without a unique V-gene family were excluded. In a later analysis, 450 to 600 highly shared, low-generation-probability nucleotide sequences were removed to address suspected cross-contamination and a sequencing artifact. In a later analysis, a clonal expansion index for each public chain was calculated from normalized within-repertoire ranks of inferred template counts. In a later analysis, generation probabilities were computed using a VDJ recombination model fitted to out-of-frame rearrangements, and the results were checked against IGoR. In a later analysis, TCR-TCR, TCR-HLA and TCR-CMV co-occurrence was scored with hypergeometric tests, and a repertoire-size bias correction was applied to TCR pairs. False discovery rates were estimated in a later analysis by permuting HLA or CMV assignments 20 times. A later analysis grouped co-occurring TCRs with DBSCAN, adding TCRdist sequence similarity when clustering within HLA-allele-positive subsets. Repertoires with fewer than 30,000 or more than 120,000 public chains were left out of co-occurrence clustering, as were about five repertoires with anomalous nucleotide sharing. Drawn from immuneACCESS, this table holds only the in-frame rearrangements with V and J called that TCRdb kept. Clones are partly lost; checked studies trace under half to an unresolved V gene and leave the rest unexplained. D and trimming come from the DNA, and the V and J calls and clone size come from that table. This sample lists 99,000 or so clones; 70% to 80% were detected once. The ten most abundant clones make up 16% of the sample.

As for this clone: Its antigen target is currently unknown. No qualities accompany the bases; no much larger clone lies one base away.

The sequence was obtained from a man between 60 and 75 years old in good health and CMV-seropositive. The sample was PBMCs. This chain is built from TRBV7-6 and TRBJ1-1; matching of 5 bases hints at TRBD1 as the D gene. The CDR3 amino acid sequence is: CASSRDSFYTEAFF. The nucleotide sequence reads as follows: TGTGCCAGCAGCCGAGACAGCTTCTACACTGAAGCTTTCTTT.